This TCR beta chain derives from a study of graft-versus-host responses after intestinal transplantation. This CDR3 contains 15 residues. CDR1 SGHKS and CDR2 YYEKEE come from the germline V gene (reference sequence). The ends were cut back, 2 bases at V and 4 bases at J, with 15 bases in the middle. Worth noting for this clone: The antigen is undetermined.

Assay used: immunoSEQ multiplex PCR; TCRdb lists only in-frame clones, some missing. The sample holds about 86,000 clones, about nine tenths seen once. General study findings and limits: GvH clones were identified in recipient marrow, with some first appearing in ileum or blood. In patients with graft-donor T cell macrochimerism, allograft graft-versus-host to host-versus-graft clonal ratios were high.

The rearrangement joins TRBV5-5 to TRBJ2-5, with a tentative D call TRBD1 (5 bases). The sequence was collected from a human donor who was the organ donor for an intestinal transplant. Sequenced here: unstimulated CD4+ T cells sorted from spleen or lymph node cells, sampled before transplant. Written as DNA, the CDR3 is TGTGCCAGCAGCTTTCAAGGGGTGGGTACAGAGACCCAGTACTTC. Translated: CASSFQGVGTETQYF.